A single sample is the source of the 27 T cell receptor beta chains below, sequenced in a study of blood T cell repertoires in COVID-19. The assay was immunoSEQ multiplex PCR, and TCRdb's table has in-frame clones only and misses some. The table has 250,000 to 350,000 clones, about 89% seen once. The sample comprised peripheral blood. Receptor source: a man aged 18 to 30 who had recovered from COVID-19.

In its sample, this clone was seen a few times. The chain joins TRBV19 to TRBJ1-5; D not resolved. Germline V gives CDR1 LNHDA, CDR2 SQIVND (reference sequence). This CDR3 has 13 residues. V was trimmed by 5 bases and J by 7 bases, leaving 12 bases between them. CDR3 protein: CASSVRLEQPQHF. CDR3 DNA: TGTGCCAGTAGTGTACGTCTGGAGCAGCCCCAGCATTTT.

This chain connects TRBV25-1 to TRBJ1-1; possible D gene TRBD1, 5 bases. Germline V gene lookup returns CDR1 MGHDK and CDR2 SYGVNS. Trimming removed 2 bases from V and 2 bases from J, with 9 bases in between. This CDR3 spans 14 amino acids. CDR3 sequence: CASSEGGTNTEAFF. The CDR3 nucleotides read TGTGCCAGCAGTGAAGGGGGGACCAACACTGAAGCTTTCTTT. The full variable domain, in which reference TRBV25-1 and TRBJ1-1 provide the parts outside the CDR3, is EADIYQTPRYLVIGTGKKITLECSQTMGHDKMYWYQQDPGMELHLIHYSYGVNSTEKGDLSSESTVSRIRTEHFPLTLESARPSHTSQYLCASSEGGTNTEAFFGQGTRLTVV.

V and J are TRBV6-5 and TRBJ2-7; 11 bases fit TRBD2. This CDR3 comprises 15 residues. Germline V gives CDR1 MNHEY, CDR2 SVGAGI. V was clipped by 5 bases and J by 2 bases; unmatched bases: 5. The CDR3 region has the DNA TGTGCCAGCAGTAAGACTAGCGGGGAAACCTACGAGCAGTACTTC. This encodes CASSKTSGETYEQYF.

This clone has more than one count but fewer than ten. Other DNA sequences from this sample encode an identical CDR3 as well. This chain links TRBV5-1 with TRBJ1-1; the D gene is possibly TRBD1 (5 bases). CDR3 length: 16 residues. Germline loops: CDR1 SGHRS, CDR2 YFSETQ. The V and J ends lost 0 bases and 1 base respectively, with 13 bases between them. CDR3 DNA sequence: TGCGCCAGCAGCTTGGCCCCTAGACAGACGAACACTGAAGCTTTCTTT. Protein sequence: CASSLAPRQTNTEAFF.

In DNA, the CDR3 is TGTGCCAGCAGTACCGGGTCCCTCAATGAGCAGTTCTTC. Translation: CASSTGSLNEQFF. The chain employs TRBV6-2 or TRBV6-3 and TRBJ2-1; D not certain. Germline V gene data show CDR1 as MNHEY and CDR2 as SVGEGT. CDR3 length equals 13 residues. With 5 bases removed from V and 6 bases from J, the gap between germline ends came to 11 bases.

This chain uses TRBV3-1 (or the pseudogene TRBV3-2) with TRBJ2-1; 8 nucleotides align to TRBD1. Germline V gene sequence: CDR1 LGHDT, CDR2 YNNKEL (reference sequence). CDR3 length: 16 amino acids. V lost 0 bases and J lost 2; bases outside the gene matches: 3. CDR3 in amino acids: CASSQDLQGAYNEQFF. The CDR3 DNA follows: TGTGCCAGCAGCCAAGATCTACAGGGGGCCTACAATGAGCAGTTCTTC.

The genes are TRBV2 and TRBJ2-7; 8 bases are a match to TRBD1. This CDR3 is 15 amino acids long. V was clipped by 7 bases and J by 7 bases; unmatched bases: 15. Germline values: CDR1 SNHLY, CDR2 FYNNEI. The CDR3 DNA sequence: TGTGCCAGCATTTTATTCGGGCAGGGGGCAAAAGAGCAGTACTTC. It is translated as CASILFGQGAKEQYF.

The chain is built from TRBV27 and TRBJ2-7; D may be TRBD1 (5 bases). The germline gives CDR1 MNHEY, CDR2 SMNVEV (reference sequence). V was shortened by 0 bases and J by 8 bases, with 11 bases between the two germline ends. The CDR3 loop spans 13 amino acids. The CDR3 region is CASSLSAGFQQYF. As DNA, the CDR3 is TGTGCCAGCAGTTTATCGGCAGGGTTCCAGCAGTACTTC.

The chain recombines TRBV4-1 with TRBJ2-3, with TRBD2 identical over 7 bases. The CDR3 contains 15 residues. CDR1 and CDR2 (germline): MGHRA, YSYEKL. The V and J ends lost 4 bases and 0 bases, in that order; junction bases with no gene match: 4. CDR3 sequence (DNA): TGCGCCAGCAGCCGCAGCGGGGCCAGCACAGATACGCAGTATTTT. Protein sequence: CASSRSGASTDTQYF.

This clone was picked up one time. The gene calls are TRBV7-9 and TRBJ1-6, with unresolved D. The CDR3 spans 16 residues. Germline V lookup: CDR1 SEHNR, CDR2 FQNEAQ (reference sequence). V lost 5 bases to trimming and J lost 14 bases, with 25 bases between them. CDR3 DNA: TGTGCCAGCAGCCCCCGGGAGCACGGGTCTGAGAGAACCCTCCACTTT. Translation gives CASSPREHGSERTLHF.

The DNA of the CDR3 is TGTGCTAGTGGTCCCGGCCGGGATAAACTGTTTTTT. Protein sequence: CASGPGRDKLFF. J is TRBJ1-4 and V is TRBV12-5; D is unclear. This CDR3 is 12 amino acids long. Trimming cost V 5 bases and J 11 bases, with 12 bases left between them. Looked up from germline, CDR1 is LGHNT and CDR2 is FRNRAP.

V gene TRBV9 combines with J gene TRBJ1-4; TRBD1 agrees at 10 bases. Germline V lookup: CDR1 SGDLS, CDR2 YYNGEE. The CDR3 is 15 amino acids. The V and J ends lost 4 bases and 6 bases, in that order; junction bases with no gene match: 6. The CDR3 reads CASSSSGTGDEKLFF. The CDR3 coding sequence is TGTGCCAGCAGCTCCTCTGGGACAGGGGATGAAAAACTGTTTTTT.

The chain employs TRBV19 and TRBJ1-1; D is ambiguous. V lost 7 bases to trimming and J lost 1 base, with 10 bases between them. CDR3 size: 13 residues. Germline CDR1 reads LNHDA; CDR2 reads SQIVND (reference sequence). The chain's CDR3 is CASTFPGNTEAFF. As DNA, the CDR3 is TGTGCCAGTACCTTCCCCGGGAACACTGAAGCTTTCTTT.

This chain links TRBV30 with TRBJ1-1; tentative D call: TRBD1 (5 bases). The V gene's germline CDR1 is GTSNPN and CDR2 SVGIG (reference sequence). The CDR3 runs 11 residues. As DNA, the CDR3 is TGTGCTGCATGGGGCTATCTTGAAGCTTTCTTT. Its translation is CAAWGYLEAFF. Full variable domain (missing parts from reference TRBV30 and TRBJ1-1): SQTIHQWPATLVQPVGSPLSLECTVEGTSNPNLYWYRQAAGRGLQLLFYSVGIGQISSEVPQNLSASRPQDRQFILSSKKLLLSDSGFYLCAAWGYLEAFFGQGTRLTVV.

The rearrangement links TRBV9 to TRBJ1-1, with D uncertain. The V gene's germline CDR1 is SGDLS and CDR2 YYNGEE. CDR3 length equals 15 residues. Trimming removed 4 bases from V and 6 bases from J, with 19 bases in between. The CDR3 protein is CASSSLLRGSSEAFF. DNA for the CDR3: TGTGCCAGCAGCTCTCTTTTGCGGGGTTCGTCTGAAGCTTTCTTT.

V is TRBV9 and J is TRBJ2-3, with TRBD2 identical over 14 bases. The V gene's germline CDR1 is SGDLS and CDR2 YYNGEE. The CDR3 extends over 20 amino acids. The ends lost 0 bases at V and 2 bases at J; junction bases unmatched: 11. CDR3 sequence reads: CASSVAGLAGVTTITDTQYF. DNA of the CDR3: TGTGCCAGCAGCGTAGCGGGACTAGCGGGGGTCACGACGATCACAGATACGCAGTATTTT.

This clone has only one observation. The chain joins TRBV3-1 (or the pseudogene TRBV3-2) to TRBJ2-3; TRBD2 matches 7 bases. V was clipped by 3 bases and J by 7 bases; unmatched bases: 7. This CDR3 spans 14 amino acids. Looked up from germline, CDR1 is LGHDT and CDR2 is YNNKEL (reference sequence). The CDR3 DNA follows: TGTGCCAGCAGCCAGGGGGGAGGGAGTAATACGCAGTATTTT. It codes for CASSQGGGSNTQYF.

This chain uses TRBV5-4 with TRBJ1-2, with 8 nucleotides matching TRBD1. The V segment lost 4 bases and the J segment 6 bases; nucleotides outside the gene matches: 8. The germline gives CDR1 SGHNT, CDR2 YYREEE (reference sequence). This CDR3 spans 14 amino acids. CDR3 sequence (DNA): TGTGCCAGCAGCCCTTGGACAGGGAAGGATGGCTACACCTTC. Translation gives CASSPWTGKDGYTF. The variable domain in full, completed from reference TRBV5-4 and TRBJ1-2, reads ETGVTQSPTHLIKTRGQQVTLRCSSQSGHNTVSWYQQALGQGPQFIFQYYREEENGRGNFPPRFSGLQFPNYSSELNVNALELDDSALYLCASSPWTGKDGYTFGSGTRLTVV.

This clone appeared once. This chain connects TRBV3-1 (or the pseudogene TRBV3-2) to TRBJ2-5; D remains ambiguous. Germline V gene lookup returns CDR1 LGHDT and CDR2 YNNKEL (reference sequence). V was shortened by 3 bases and J by 0 bases, with 8 bases between the two germline ends. The CDR3 runs 14 residues. The CDR3 DNA is TGTGCCAGCAGCCAGACCCGGGACCAAGAGACCCAGTACTTC. Protein: CASSQTRDQETQYF.

The chain recombines TRBV13 with TRBJ2-7, with D perhaps TRBD2 (6 bases). This CDR3 comprises 14 residues. V was shortened by 5 bases and J by 2 bases, with 13 bases between the two germline ends. The V gene's germline CDR1 is PRHDT and CDR2 FYEKMQ (reference sequence). The CDR3 sequence: CASSPRGTPYEQYF. The CDR3, as DNA: TGTGCCAGCAGCCCCCGCGGGACTCCCTACGAGCAGTACTTC.

V usage is TRBV7-3 and J usage is TRBJ2-1, with D possibly being TRBD2 (5 bases). Trimming left V 4 bases short and J 3 bases short, with 10 bases between. Germline V gives CDR1 SGHTA, CDR2 FQGTGA. This CDR3 has 14 amino acids. CDR3 sequence: CASSSPGIYNEQFF. In DNA, the CDR3 is TGTGCCAGCAGCTCGCCGGGGATCTACAATGAGCAGTTCTTC. The variable domain in full, with the rest retrieved from reference TRBV7-3 and TRBJ2-1, is GAGVSQTPSNKVTEKGKYVELRCDPISGHTALYWYRQSLGQGPEFLIYFQGTGAADDSGLPNDRFFAVRPEGSVSTLKIQRTERGDSAVYLCASSSPGIYNEQFFGPGTRLTVL.

The V call is TRBV9, the J call TRBJ1-2; the match to TRBD1 covers 9 bases. The CDR3 sequence is 15 residues long. Germline CDR1 is SGDLS and CDR2 is YYNGEE. V was clipped by 2 bases and J by 4 bases; unmatched bases: 6. DNA for the CDR3: TGTGCCAGCAGCGTGCGGACAGGGGTAGGCTATGGCTACACCTTC. Translated: CASSVRTGVGYGYTF.

CDR3 sequence (DNA): TGCGCCAGCAGTGAGTCCCGGGACAGGCACTTATCGAACACTGAAGCTTTCTTT. This sequence encodes CASSESRDRHLSNTEAFF. This chain connects TRBV10-1 to TRBJ1-1; 8 positions agree with TRBD1. The CDR3 consists of 18 residues. V lost 0 bases and J lost 1; bases outside the gene matches: 10. Germline assignment: CDR1 WNHNN and CDR2 SYGVQD (reference sequence).

A single count supports this clone. The V call is TRBV7-9, the J call TRBJ1-1; possibly TRBD1 for D (5 bases). Germline V gene sequence: CDR1 SEHNR, CDR2 FQNEAQ (reference sequence). Trimming left V 1 base short and J 6 bases short, with 12 bases between. The CDR3 contains 14 residues. This chain's CDR3 is CASSLEAGGAEAFF. As DNA, the CDR3 is TGTGCCAGCAGCTTAGAAGCGGGGGGAGCTGAAGCTTTCTTT.

This sequence joins TRBV2 and TRBJ1-4; no firm D call. Germline V gene sequence: CDR1 SNHLY, CDR2 FYNNEI. V shed 4 bases and J shed 4 bases, with 10 bases lying between them. This CDR3 comprises 14 residues. This CDR3 reads CASSARGSNEKLFF. The DNA for the CDR3 is TGTGCCAGCAGTGCCAGAGGGAGTAATGAAAAACTGTTTTTT.

This chain joins TRBV3-1 (or the pseudogene TRBV3-2) and TRBJ2-7; the D is unclear. Germline values: CDR1 LGHDT, CDR2 YNNKEL (reference sequence). CDR3 length equals 14 residues. V gave up 1 base and J gave up 3 bases, with 10 bases separating them. The chain's CDR3 is CASSQGERVYEQYF. The DNA of the CDR3 is TGTGCCAGCAGCCAAGGAGAGCGAGTCTACGAGCAGTACTTC.

J is TRBJ1-2 and V is TRBV10-1; D not certain. CDR3 length: 13 residues. Germline loops: CDR1 WNHNN, CDR2 SYGVQD (reference sequence). The V gene lost 0 bases and the J gene lost 4 bases, with 6 bases spanning the gap. CDR3 sequence: CASSESGSYGYTF. CDR3 nucleotide sequence: TGCGCCAGCAGTGAGTCAGGGAGCTATGGCTACACCTTC.